Each of the 19 T cell receptor beta chains below was sequenced from the same sample in a study of blood T cells in healthy people across ages. A second PCR, run for about 6 to 12 cycles, used a sample-barcoded 5' primer plus a J-beta primer mix. TCRdb reanalysed the 5' RACE reads using MiXCR and keeps one entry per CDR3 protein. The sample contains approximately 730,000 distinct CDR3 sequences, roughly 45% of which appear only once. Sequenced: blood. These receptors were taken from a woman between 55 and 75 years old in good health.

The chain combines TRBV27 with TRBJ2-1; 12 bases agree with TRBD2. V was pared by 11 bases and J by 8 bases, with 13 bases of the junction left unmatched. The CDR3 runs to 15 residues. The germline V gene encodes CDR1 MNHEY and CDR2 SMNVEV (reference sequence). Here the CDR3 DNA reads TGTGCCTCCAATAGGCTAGCGGGAGGGCAGGATGAGCAGTTCTTC. As protein: CASNRLAGGQDEQFF.

The V and J genes are TRBV7-2 and TRBJ1-2; D gene unclear. Germline values: CDR1 SGHTA, CDR2 FQGNSA. The CDR3 contains 14 residues. Deletions cut 3 bases from V and 10 bases from J, with 18 bases between. CDR3 in amino acids: CASSLMEAGRDYTF. The CDR3 DNA follows: TGTGCCAGCAGCTTGATGGAGGCGGGGAGAGACTACACCTTC.

This clonotype was seen a few times. The J gene is TRBJ2-1, the V gene TRBV6-2 or TRBV6-3; D is unclear. Trimming stripped 6 bases from V and 8 bases from J, with 14 bases between. Germline-derived CDR1 and CDR2 are MNHEY and SVGEGT. The CDR3 runs 13 residues. The CDR3 coding sequence is TGTGCCAGCAGCACACCCGTTAACGATGAGCAGTTCTTC. Encoded protein: CASSTPVNDEQFF.

J is TRBJ2-1 and V is TRBV13, with unresolved D. With 4 bases removed from V and 6 bases from J, the gap between germline ends came to 13 bases. The germline V gene has CDR1 PRHDT and CDR2 FYEKMQ (reference sequence). This CDR3 region has 14 residues. CDR3 nucleotide sequence: TGTGCCAGCAGCTCCTGGCCCCCCCCCAATGAGCAGTTCTTC. Its protein product is CASSSWPPPNEQFF.

This clonotype turned up a few times. The V call is TRBV7-3, the J call TRBJ2-5; 8 nucleotides match TRBD2. J gave up 3 bases and V 3 bases, and 6 bases lay outside the gene matches. CDR1 is SGHTA and CDR2 is FQGTGA in the germline V gene. This CDR3 spans 15 amino acids. Here the CDR3 reads CASSLNGGGEETQYF. CDR3 DNA sequence: TGTGCCAGCAGCTTGAACGGGGGGGGTGAAGAGACCCAGTACTTC.

The chain combines TRBV12-3 or TRBV12-4 with TRBJ2-5; D is ambiguous. The V gene lost 2 bases and the J gene lost 0 bases, with 7 bases spanning the gap. This CDR3 has 14 amino acids. The DNA for the CDR3 is TGTGCCAGCAGTTTACGAGAGGACCAAGAGACCCAGTACTTC. Protein sequence: CASSLREDQETQYF.

V and J are TRBV5-1 and TRBJ1-1, with 10 bases identical to TRBD1. The CDR3 has 14 residues. The V gene's germline CDR1 is SGHRS and CDR2 YFSETQ. The ends lost 2 bases at V and 5 bases at J; junction bases unmatched: 3. The chain's CDR3 is CASSFWDRGTEAFF. For the CDR3, the DNA is TGCGCCAGCAGCTTTTGGGACAGGGGTACTGAAGCTTTCTTT.

CDR3 protein: CASNSQGRWNEKLFF. The CDR3 DNA follows: TGTGCCAGCAACTCACAGGGACGGTGGAATGAAAAACTGTTTTTT. This chain connects TRBV14 to TRBJ1-4, with a tentative D call TRBD1 (6 bases). The CDR3 totals 15 residues. Per the germline V gene, CDR1 is SGHDN and CDR2 is FVKESK. Trimming stripped 7 bases from V and 5 bases from J, with 17 bases between. Variable domain in full (rest from reference TRBV14 and TRBJ1-4): EAGVTQFPSHSVIEKGQTVTLRCDPISGHDNLYWYRRVMGKEIKFLLHFVKESKQDESGMPNNRFLAERTGGTYSTLKVQPAELEDSGVYFCASNSQGRWNEKLFFGSGTQLSVL.

The rearrangement uses TRBV29-1 and TRBJ1-1, with 11 bases that match TRBD1. CDR1 and CDR2 from the germline V gene are SQVTM and ANQGSEA. This CDR3 comprises 14 residues. V gave up 6 bases and J gave up 4 bases; unmatched junction bases: 7. In DNA form, the CDR3 reads TGCAGCGTAGGACAGGGGGCATTAGGCACTGAAGCTTTCTTT. Translation gives CSVGQGALGTEAFF.

The rearrangement links TRBV20-1 to TRBJ2-5; no clear D gene. Germline V gives CDR1 DFQATT, CDR2 SNEGSKA (reference sequence). The CDR3 extends over 10 amino acids. The V end lost 7 bases, the J end lost 11 bases, and 14 bases lay between the germline ends. This CDR3 is CSVPENEQYF. The CDR3 nucleotides are TGCAGTGTGCCGGAGAATGAGCAGTACTTC.

This clonotype was counted a few times. The J gene is TRBJ1-2, the V gene TRBV6-6, with D tentatively TRBD1 (5 bases). The CDR3 is 13 residues long. Germline-derived CDR1 and CDR2 are MNHNY and SVGAGI (reference sequence). Trimming cost V 4 bases and J 7 bases, with 13 bases left between them. CDR3 protein: CASSSSGLSGYTF. DNA for the CDR3: TGTGCCAGCAGTTCTTCAGGGCTCTCTGGCTACACCTTC.

Here the CDR3 reads CASSPDNGHGYTF. CDR3 coding DNA: TGTGCCAGCAGTCCCGATAATGGACATGGCTACACCTTC. This chain connects TRBV2 to TRBJ1-2, with D unresolved. In germline, CDR1 is SNHLY, CDR2 FYNNEI. This CDR3 is 13 amino acids long. Deletions cut 5 bases from V and 6 bases from J, with 13 bases between.

This clonotype was observed a handful of times. This rearrangement joins TRBV20-1 to TRBJ2-1, with 11 bases identical to TRBD2. The V and J ends lost 0 bases and 8 bases, in that order; junction bases with no gene match: 6. The CDR3 covers 15 residues. Germline V gene lookup returns CDR1 DFQATT and CDR2 SNEGSKA (reference sequence). In DNA form, the CDR3 reads TGCAGTGCTAGAGAACTAGCGGGGGTAGGAGATGAGCAGTTCTTC. It yields the protein CSARELAGVGDEQFF.

V and J are TRBV7-3 and TRBJ2-7, with a possible D match to TRBD1 (5 bases). CDR1 is SGHTA, CDR2 FQGTGA, per germline. The CDR3 covers 18 residues. The germline V and J ends were trimmed by 1 base and 0 bases, with 19 bases remaining between them. The CDR3, as DNA: TGTGCCAGCAGCTTAAAACCCTCAGGGCAGGAAATCTCCTACGAGCAGTACTTC. This codes for CASSLKPSGQEISYEQYF.

The table lists this clonotype with a few counts. The genes are TRBV5-1 and TRBJ2-5, with TRBD2 identical over 8 bases. Germline lookup yields CDR1 SGHRS and CDR2 YFSETQ. This CDR3 has 14 residues. V lost 4 bases to trimming and J lost 3 bases; unmatched junction nucleotides: 5. DNA for the CDR3: TGCGCCAGCAGCCGTAGCGGGAATGAAGAGACCCAGTACTTC. This encodes CASSRSGNEETQYF. Variable domain in full (rest from reference TRBV5-1 and TRBJ2-5): KAGVTQTPRYLIKTRGQQVTLSCSPISGHRSVSWYQQTPGQGLQFLFEYFSETQRNKGNFPGRFSGRQFSNSRSEMNVSTLELGDSALYLCASSRSGNEETQYFGPGTRLLVL.

The genes are TRBV3-1 and TRBJ2-3; D is uncertain. The CDR3 has 15 residues. CDR1 and CDR2 from the germline V gene are LGHDT and YNNKEL (reference sequence). V shed 4 bases and J shed 2 bases, with 13 bases lying between them. This CDR3 is CASSPRPRHTDTQYF. The CDR3 region has the DNA TGTGCCAGCAGCCCTCGCCCTCGGCACACAGATACGCAGTATTTT.

The chain links TRBV14 to TRBJ1-2; no clear D. This CDR3 has 14 residues. Germline CDR1 is SGHDN and CDR2 is FVKESK. The germline V and J ends were trimmed by 3 bases and 6 bases, with 14 bases remaining between them. CDR3 region: CASSHPGRLDGYTF. The CDR3, as DNA: TGTGCCAGCAGCCATCCAGGACGGCTCGATGGCTACACCTTC.

This chain connects TRBV20-1 to TRBJ1-6, with D possibly being TRBD1 (6 bases). CDR1 and CDR2 (germline): DFQATT, SNEGSKA (reference sequence). The V end lost 2 bases, the J end lost 5 bases, and 13 bases lay between the germline ends. The CDR3 is 15 residues long. The CDR3: CSARRTDIDNSPLHF. As DNA, the CDR3 is TGCAGTGCTAGACGGACAGACATAGATAATTCACCCCTCCACTTT.

This chain links TRBV6-1 with TRBJ2-5; 10 bases map to TRBD2. Germline V gives CDR1 MNHNS, CDR2 SASEGT. The CDR3 has 16 residues. V trimming: 4 bases; J trimming: 4 bases; junction bases outside the gene matches: 9. CDR3 in amino acids: CASSARGTSVIETQYF. The DNA for the CDR3 is TGTGCCAGCAGTGCCAGGGGGACTAGCGTCATAGAGACCCAGTACTTC.